This passage covers 23 T cell receptor beta chains from one sample sequenced in a study of response to subunit inactivated influenza vaccine. TCRdb reprocessed the RT-PCR reads via MiXCR and lists one record per CDR3 protein. Altogether over 400,000 distinct CDR3 sequences are present, 13% being singletons, with the ten largest covering around 13%. The material sequenced was PBMCs from blood, taken more than 35 days after vaccination. The receptors originated from a man in his fifties or sixties who received an inactivated influenza vaccine.

The genes are TRBV4-3 and TRBJ2-3; tentatively, D is TRBD2 (6 bases). Between the trimmed V and J ends, which lost 4 bases and 10 bases, there was a span of 15 bases. The CDR3 totals 13 residues. CDR1 is LGHNA, CDR2 YSLEER, per germline. The CDR3 loop reads CASSLNRTGAQYF. DNA of the CDR3: TGCGCCAGCAGCCTAAACAGGACGGGAGCGCAGTATTTT.

This clonotype appeared many times. The chain uses TRBV11-2 and TRBJ2-7; 9 bases fit TRBD2. The CDR3 has 13 residues. CDR1 SGHAT and CDR2 FQNNGV come from the germline V gene. V dropped 2 bases and J dropped 7; count of bases not matched to a gene: 3. CDR3 in DNA: TGTGCCAGCAGCTTACTAGCGGGAAAAGAGCAGTACTTC. As protein: CASSLLAGKEQYF.

This chain connects TRBV5-6 to TRBJ1-1; D perhaps matches TRBD1 (5 bases). Trimming removed 5 bases from V and 10 bases from J, with 18 bases in between. Looked up from germline, CDR1 is SGHDT and CDR2 is YYEEEE. This CDR3 region has 13 residues. The CDR3 nucleotides are TGTGCCAGCAGTCTTGCAGGGTTGAGAAGAGCTTTCTTT. Translation: CASSLAGLRRAFF.

This chain uses TRBV7-9 with TRBJ2-3; no clear D. Germline CDR1 SEHNR, CDR2 FQNEAQ (reference sequence). Between the trimmed V and J ends, which lost 2 bases and 2 bases, there was a span of 11 bases. This CDR3 has 15 amino acids. The CDR3 protein is CASSLSLVHTDTQYF. The CDR3 region has the DNA TGTGCCAGCAGCTTATCCCTAGTCCACACAGATACGCAGTATTTT.

This clonotype was recorded a few times. The V call is TRBV7-9, the J call TRBJ1-2; tentatively, D is TRBD1 (5 bases). The germline gives CDR1 SEHNR, CDR2 FQNEAQ (reference sequence). Trimming took 3 bases from V and 6 from J, leaving 11 bases between them. The CDR3 is 13 residues long. CDR3 nucleotide sequence: TGTGCCAGCAGCTTCGACAGCGCCCATGGCTACACCTTC. It specifies CASSFDSAHGYTF.

This clonotype occurred a few times. The CDR3 sequence is CASSFARARETQYF. The CDR3 nucleotides are TGTGCCAGCAGCTTTGCCCGGGCCAGAGAGACCCAGTACTTC. This chain connects TRBV7-6 to TRBJ2-5; D remains unclear. CDR3 length: 14 residues. The V end lost 3 bases, the J end lost 4 bases, and 12 bases lay between the germline ends. Per germline, CDR1 SGHVS and CDR2 FNYEAQ.

The V call is TRBV7-2, the J call TRBJ2-3; D perhaps matches TRBD2 (5 bases). The CDR3 spans 13 residues. The V and J ends lost 4 bases and 4 bases respectively, with 9 bases between them. Germline CDR1 and CDR2: SGHTA and FQGNSA. This CDR3 reads CASSSHGADTQYF. The DNA for the CDR3 is TGTGCCAGCAGCTCCCACGGGGCAGATACGCAGTATTTT.

The V call is TRBV4-2, the J call TRBJ2-7, with 7 bases matching TRBD2. Germline V CDR1 and CDR2: LGHNA, YNFKEQ. J gave up 4 bases and V 0 bases, and 6 bases lay outside the gene matches. This CDR3 has 15 residues. The CDR3 DNA reads as TGTGCCAGCAGCCAAGATAGCGGGCGTCCGTACGAGCAGTACTTC. Translated, it gives CASSQDSGRPYEQYF.

The chain combines TRBV3-1 with TRBJ2-1, with D perhaps being TRBD1 or TRBD2 (5 bases each). V was cut by 4 bases and J by 4 bases, with 20 bases left in between. The length of the CDR3 is 17 residues. The germline V gene encodes CDR1 LGHDT and CDR2 YNNKEL (reference sequence). CDR3 coding DNA: TGTGCCAGCAGCCGCAGGACCGGGACGGCTGTATACAATGAGCAGTTCTTC. Translation gives CASSRRTGTAVYNEQFF.

The count of this clonotype is one. The chain is built from TRBV2 and TRBJ2-1, with D maybe TRBD2 (6 bases). This CDR3 comprises 12 residues. V lost 8 bases and J lost 8, with 13 bases in between. The germline gives CDR1 SNHLY, CDR2 FYNNEI. Here the CDR3 DNA reads TGTGCCAGCGGGGAGGCTAGCTATGAGCAGTTCTTC. Protein: CASGEASYEQFF.

The chain is built from TRBV12-3 or TRBV12-4 and TRBJ2-1, with TRBD1 as a possible D gene (6 bases). V lost 4 bases to trimming and J lost 9 bases, with 13 bases between them. The CDR3 is 13 residues long. CDR3 nucleotides: TGTGCCAGCAGTTCGTACAGGGTAGGTGAGCAGTTCTTC. Protein: CASSSYRVGEQFF.

The sample holds many counts of this clonotype. V gene TRBV6-6 combines with J gene TRBJ2-7; 12 bases align to TRBD2. Trimming removed 4 bases from V and 6 bases from J; junction bases left unmatched: 1. Germline V lookup: CDR1 MNHNY, CDR2 SVGAGI (reference sequence). This CDR3 contains 13 residues. The CDR3 DNA follows: TGTGCCAGCAGTTCGGGACTAGCGGGCGAGCAGTACTTC. Its protein product is CASSSGLAGEQYF.

This clonotype was observed a handful of times. The chain recombines TRBV2 with TRBJ2-1; D is unclear. The CDR3 runs 15 residues. From germline, CDR1 is SNHLY and CDR2 FYNNEI. Trimming left V 5 bases short and J 6 bases short, with 17 bases between. For the CDR3, the DNA is TGTGCCAGCAGTCGATGGATAAGATCGGGCAATGAGCAGTTCTTC. This gives the protein CASSRWIRSGNEQFF.

The chain uses TRBV12-3 or TRBV12-4 and TRBJ1-2, with D uncertain. The CDR3 contains 14 residues. The ends were cut back, 1 base at V and 6 bases at J, with 12 bases in the middle. The CDR3 reads CASSLEHQRNGYTF. The CDR3 region has the DNA TGTGCCAGCAGTTTAGAGCACCAAAGGAATGGCTACACCTTC.

This clonotype was recorded at least ten times. The V and J genes are TRBV6-5 and TRBJ2-3; D is uncertain. The ends were cut back, 1 base at V and 0 bases at J, with 11 bases in the middle. CDR1 and CDR2 (germline): MNHEY, SVGAGI. This CDR3 contains 16 residues. The CDR3 loop is CASSYFRPTSTDTQYF. The CDR3 DNA reads TGTGCCAGCAGTTACTTTCGGCCTACTAGCACAGATACGCAGTATTTT.

The V call is TRBV30, the J call TRBJ1-2; a possible D gene is TRBD1 (6 bases). V dropped 0 bases and J dropped 13 bases, with 18 bases sitting between them. The CDR3 loop spans 13 amino acids. The germline gives CDR1 GTSNPN, CDR2 SVGIG (reference sequence). CDR3 coding DNA: TGTGCCTGGAGTGTACAGGGACTCAACCCCATCACCTTC. It translates to CAWSVQGLNPITF.

This clonotype was recorded at least ten times. The chain joins TRBV20-1 to TRBJ2-7; possibly TRBD1 for D (6 bases). The V and J ends lost 4 bases and 0 bases respectively, with 13 bases between them. The CDR3 runs to 14 residues. The germline V gene encodes CDR1 DFQATT and CDR2 SNEGSKA (reference sequence). The CDR3 is CSAKGQLLSYEQYF. CDR3 DNA: TGCAGTGCTAAAGGACAGCTCCTCTCCTACGAGCAGTACTTC.

This sequence joins TRBV15 and TRBJ2-5; the match to TRBD1 covers 10 bases. Per the germline V gene, CDR1 is LNHNV and CDR2 is YYDKDF (reference sequence). V was clipped by 0 bases and J by 2 bases; unmatched bases: 9. This CDR3 contains 18 residues. CDR3 protein: CATSRDEPVDRGQETQYF. CDR3 in DNA: TGTGCCACCAGCAGAGATGAGCCGGTGGACAGGGGGCAAGAGACCCAGTACTTC. Full variable domain (remainder filled in from reference TRBV15 and TRBJ2-5): DAMVIQNPRYQVTQFGKPVTLSCSQTLNHNVMYWYQQKSSQAPKLLFHYYDKDFNNEADTPDNFQSRRPNTSFCFLDIRSPGLGDTAMYLCATSRDEPVDRGQETQYFGPGTRLLVL.

This clonotype was detected a few times. The chain employs TRBV12-3 or TRBV12-4 and TRBJ2-1; 9 nucleotides align to TRBD2. This CDR3 is built from 16 residues. The trim removed 7 bases at V and 7 bases at J, leaving 14 bases unmatched. CDR3 sequence: CASTHIGTAGGNEQFF. Here the CDR3 DNA reads TGTGCCAGCACCCACATTGGGACCGCGGGGGGGAATGAGCAGTTCTTC.

The rearrangement joins TRBV4-3 to TRBJ2-2; D is ambiguous. V gave up 1 base and J gave up 3 bases, with 12 bases separating them. This CDR3 contains 16 residues. Germline loops: CDR1 LGHNA, CDR2 YSLEER. The CDR3, as DNA: TGCGCCAGCAGCCAAGTGTGGGATTCGGACACCGGGGAGCTGTTTTTT. Its protein product is CASSQVWDSDTGELFF.

This clonotype was seen more than once but under ten times. The gene calls are TRBV25-1 and TRBJ1-6; D gene uncertain. Trimming removed 3 bases from V and 10 bases from J, with 16 bases in between. The CDR3 has 15 amino acids. CDR1 MGHDK and CDR2 SYGVNS come from the germline V gene. The CDR3 bases are TGTGCCAGCAGTGAGGGCAGGCGAGGCTGGTCACCCCTCCACTTT. This sequence encodes CASSEGRRGWSPLHF. The full variable domain, with the rest looked up from reference TRBV25-1 and TRBJ1-6, is EADIYQTPRYLVIGTGKKITLECSQTMGHDKMYWYQQDPGMELHLIHYSYGVNSTEKGDLSSESTVSRIRTEHFPLTLESARPSHTSQYLCASSEGRRGWSPLHFGNGTRLTVT.

V usage is TRBV29-1 and J usage is TRBJ2-2; tentative D call: TRBD1 (6 bases). Between the trimmed V and J ends, which lost 4 bases and 6 bases, there was a span of 15 bases. The CDR3 covers 14 residues. Germline CDR1 SQVTM, CDR2 ANQGSEA. CDR3 amino acids: CSVGAGVYPGELFF. The CDR3 DNA reads as TGCAGCGTTGGGGCAGGGGTCTATCCCGGGGAGCTGTTTTTT.

The sample holds a few counts of this clonotype. The chain is built from TRBV7-2 and TRBJ2-1; D might be TRBD1 or TRBD2, each matching 5 bases. Germline CDR1 is SGHTA and CDR2 is FQGNSA. This CDR3 has 15 residues. V lost 3 bases and J lost 9, with 18 bases in between. CDR3 bases: TGTGCCAGCAGCTTTATGGACCTTGAGGGGACTGAGCAGTTCTTC. Translated, it gives CASSFMDLEGTEQFF. Drawing the rest from reference TRBV7-2 and TRBJ2-1, the complete variable domain is GAGVSQSPSNKVTEKGKDVELRCDPISGHTALYWYRQSLGQGLEFLIYFQGNSAPDKSGLPSDRFSAERTGGSVSTLTIQRTQQEDSAVYLCASSFMDLEGTEQFFGPGTRLTVL.